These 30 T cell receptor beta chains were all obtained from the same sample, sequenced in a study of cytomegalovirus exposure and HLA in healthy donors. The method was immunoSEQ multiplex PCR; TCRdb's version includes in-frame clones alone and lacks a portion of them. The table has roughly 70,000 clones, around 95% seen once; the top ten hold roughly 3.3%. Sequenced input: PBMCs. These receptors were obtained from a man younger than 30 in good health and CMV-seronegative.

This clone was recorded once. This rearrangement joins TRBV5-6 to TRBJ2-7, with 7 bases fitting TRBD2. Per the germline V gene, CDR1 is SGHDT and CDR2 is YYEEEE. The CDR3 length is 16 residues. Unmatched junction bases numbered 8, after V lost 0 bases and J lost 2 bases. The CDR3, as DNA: TGTGCCAGCAGCTTGGTGGGGGGGGTAGTTCCCTACGAGCAGTACTTC. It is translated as CASSLVGGVVPYEQYF.

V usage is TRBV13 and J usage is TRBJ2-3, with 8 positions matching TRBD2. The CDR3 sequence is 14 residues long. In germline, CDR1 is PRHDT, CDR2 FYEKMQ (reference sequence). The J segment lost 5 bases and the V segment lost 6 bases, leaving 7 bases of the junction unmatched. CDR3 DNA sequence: TGTGCCAGCAGATTTCGGGGGGGCGGAGATACGCAGTATTTT. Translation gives CASRFRGGGDTQYF.

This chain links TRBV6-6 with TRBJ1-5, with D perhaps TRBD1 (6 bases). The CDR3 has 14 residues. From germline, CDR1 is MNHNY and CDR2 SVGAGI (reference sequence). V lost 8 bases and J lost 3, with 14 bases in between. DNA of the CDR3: TGTGCCAGCGGGGGACAAGTATACAATCAGCCCCAGCATTTT. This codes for CASGGQVYNQPQHF.

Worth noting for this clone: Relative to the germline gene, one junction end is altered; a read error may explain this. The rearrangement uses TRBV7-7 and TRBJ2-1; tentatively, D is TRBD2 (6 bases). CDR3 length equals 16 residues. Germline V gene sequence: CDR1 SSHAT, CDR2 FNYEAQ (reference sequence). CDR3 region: CASSQDPLGSYNEQFF. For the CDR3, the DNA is TGTGCTAGCAGCCAGGACCCCCTCGGGAGCTACAATGAGCAGTTCTTC.

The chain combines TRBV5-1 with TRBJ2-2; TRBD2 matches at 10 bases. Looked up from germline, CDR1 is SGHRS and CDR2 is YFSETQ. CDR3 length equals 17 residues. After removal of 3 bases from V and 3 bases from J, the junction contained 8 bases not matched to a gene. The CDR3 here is CASSSPSGGRYTGELFF. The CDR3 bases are TGCGCCAGCAGCTCCCCTAGCGGGGGACGGTACACCGGGGAGCTGTTTTTT.

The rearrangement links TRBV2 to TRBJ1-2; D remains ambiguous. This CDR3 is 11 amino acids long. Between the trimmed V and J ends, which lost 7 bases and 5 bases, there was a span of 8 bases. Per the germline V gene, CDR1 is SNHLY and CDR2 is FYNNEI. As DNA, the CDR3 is TGTGCCAGCAACAGACAATATGGCTACACCTTC. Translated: CASNRQYGYTF.

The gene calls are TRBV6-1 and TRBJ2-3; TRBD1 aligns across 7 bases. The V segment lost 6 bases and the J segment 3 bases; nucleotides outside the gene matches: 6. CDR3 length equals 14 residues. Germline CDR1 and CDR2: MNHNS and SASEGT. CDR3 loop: CASSRQGGTDTQYF. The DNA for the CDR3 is TGTGCCAGCAGCAGACAGGGTGGAACAGATACGCAGTATTTT.

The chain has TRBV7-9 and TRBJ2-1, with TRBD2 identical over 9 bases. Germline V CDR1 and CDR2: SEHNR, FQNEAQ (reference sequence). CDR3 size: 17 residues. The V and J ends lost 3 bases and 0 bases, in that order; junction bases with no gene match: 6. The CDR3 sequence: CASSLGASGNSYNEQFF. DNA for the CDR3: TGTGCCAGCAGCTTGGGGGCTAGCGGGAACTCCTACAATGAGCAGTTCTTC.

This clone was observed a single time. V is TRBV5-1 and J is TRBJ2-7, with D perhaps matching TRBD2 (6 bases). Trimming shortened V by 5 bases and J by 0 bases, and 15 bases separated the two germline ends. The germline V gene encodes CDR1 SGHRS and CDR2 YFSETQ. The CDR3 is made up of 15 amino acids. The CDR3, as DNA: TGCGCCAGCAGTCCGCGGGGCCCAAGCTCCTACGAGCAGTACTTC. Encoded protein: CASSPRGPSSYEQYF.

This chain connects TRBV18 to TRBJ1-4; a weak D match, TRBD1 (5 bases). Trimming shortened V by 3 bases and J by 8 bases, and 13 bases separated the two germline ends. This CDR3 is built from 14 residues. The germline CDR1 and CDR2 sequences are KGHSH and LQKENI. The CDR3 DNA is TGTGCCAGCTCACCGGGGCAGGGCGACGAAAAACTGTTTTTT. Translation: CASSPGQGDEKLFF.

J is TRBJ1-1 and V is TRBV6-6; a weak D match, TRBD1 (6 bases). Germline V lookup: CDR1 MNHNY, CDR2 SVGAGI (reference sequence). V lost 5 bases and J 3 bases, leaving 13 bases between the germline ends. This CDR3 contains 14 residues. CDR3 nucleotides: TGTGCCAGCAGTGTCAGGGGAGGGTACACTGAAGCTTTCTTT. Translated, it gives CASSVRGGYTEAFF.

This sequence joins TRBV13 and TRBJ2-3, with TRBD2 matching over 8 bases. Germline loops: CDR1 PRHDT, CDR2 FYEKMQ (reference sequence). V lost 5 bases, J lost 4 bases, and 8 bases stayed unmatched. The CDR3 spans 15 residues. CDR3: CASSVGLATPDTQYF. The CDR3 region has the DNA TGTGCCAGCAGCGTCGGACTAGCAACCCCAGATACGCAGTATTTT.

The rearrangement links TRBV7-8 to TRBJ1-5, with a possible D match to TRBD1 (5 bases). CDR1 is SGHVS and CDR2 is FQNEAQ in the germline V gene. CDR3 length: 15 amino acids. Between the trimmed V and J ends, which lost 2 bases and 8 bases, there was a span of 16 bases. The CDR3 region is CASSLTPTQTEPQHF. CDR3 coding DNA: TGTGCCAGCAGCTTAACCCCTACTCAGACAGAGCCCCAGCATTTT.

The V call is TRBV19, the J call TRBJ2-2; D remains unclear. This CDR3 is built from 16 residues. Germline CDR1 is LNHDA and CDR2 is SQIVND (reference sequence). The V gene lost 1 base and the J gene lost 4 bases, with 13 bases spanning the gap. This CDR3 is CASSIVRVKVTGELFF. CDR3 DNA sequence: TGTGCCAGTAGTATAGTCCGGGTAAAGGTCACCGGGGAGCTGTTTTTT.

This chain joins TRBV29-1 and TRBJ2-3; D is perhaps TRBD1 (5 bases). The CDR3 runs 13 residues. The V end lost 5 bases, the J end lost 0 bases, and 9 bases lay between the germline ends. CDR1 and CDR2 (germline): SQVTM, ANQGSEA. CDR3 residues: CSVTRVSTDTQYF. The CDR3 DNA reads TGCAGCGTTACCAGGGTCAGCACAGATACGCAGTATTTT.

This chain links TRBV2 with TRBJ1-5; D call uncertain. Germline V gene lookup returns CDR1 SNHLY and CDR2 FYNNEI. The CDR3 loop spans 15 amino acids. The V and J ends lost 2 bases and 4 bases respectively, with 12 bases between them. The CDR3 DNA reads TGTGCCAGCAGTGAACTAAGTGCGGGTAATCAGCCCCAGCATTTT. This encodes CASSELSAGNQPQHF.

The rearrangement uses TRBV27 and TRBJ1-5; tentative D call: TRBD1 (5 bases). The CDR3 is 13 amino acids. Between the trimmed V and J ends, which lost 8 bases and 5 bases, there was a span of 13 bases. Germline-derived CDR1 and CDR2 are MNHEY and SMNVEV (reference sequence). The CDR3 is CASRAGVDQPQHF. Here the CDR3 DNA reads TGTGCCAGCCGGGCGGGGGTTGATCAGCCCCAGCATTTT.

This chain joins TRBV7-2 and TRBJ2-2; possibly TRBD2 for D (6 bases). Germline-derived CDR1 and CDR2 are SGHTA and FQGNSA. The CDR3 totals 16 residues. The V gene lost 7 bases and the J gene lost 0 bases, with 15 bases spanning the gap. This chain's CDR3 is CASKQIPGANTGELFF. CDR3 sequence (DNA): TGTGCCAGCAAACAGATACCGGGAGCGAACACCGGGGAGCTGTTTTTT.

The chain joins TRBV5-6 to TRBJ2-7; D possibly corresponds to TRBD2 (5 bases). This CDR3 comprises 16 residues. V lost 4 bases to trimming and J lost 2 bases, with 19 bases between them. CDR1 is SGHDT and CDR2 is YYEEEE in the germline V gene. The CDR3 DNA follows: TGTGCCAGCAGCCCACCGGGGTCGCTGAATCCCTACGAGCAGTACTTC. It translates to CASSPPGSLNPYEQYF.

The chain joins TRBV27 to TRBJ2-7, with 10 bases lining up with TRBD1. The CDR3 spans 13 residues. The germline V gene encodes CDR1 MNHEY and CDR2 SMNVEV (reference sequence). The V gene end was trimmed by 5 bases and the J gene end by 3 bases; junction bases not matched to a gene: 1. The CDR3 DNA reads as TGTGCCAGCAGTGGGACAGGGGACTACGAGCAGTACTTC. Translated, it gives CASSGTGDYEQYF.

CDR3 residues: CASFEGQGPTNQPQHF. The CDR3 region has the DNA TGTGCCAGCTTCGAGGGTCAGGGGCCTACCAATCAGCCCCAGCATTTT. The J gene is TRBJ1-5, the V gene TRBV7-6; D is perhaps TRBD1 (6 bases). The CDR3 covers 16 residues. V lost 8 bases, J lost 3 bases, and 20 bases lay in between. Germline loops: CDR1 SGHVS, CDR2 FNYEAQ.

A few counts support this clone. The CDR3 loop is CASRPGQGGAGELFF. The CDR3 DNA follows: TGTGCCAGCAGGCCTGGACAGGGTGGGGCCGGGGAGCTGTTTTTT. The gene calls are TRBV7-9 and TRBJ2-2, with 8 bases identical to TRBD1. Germline V lookup: CDR1 SEHNR, CDR2 FQNEAQ (reference sequence). The J segment lost 6 bases and the V segment lost 6 bases, leaving 9 bases of the junction unmatched. This CDR3 comprises 15 residues.

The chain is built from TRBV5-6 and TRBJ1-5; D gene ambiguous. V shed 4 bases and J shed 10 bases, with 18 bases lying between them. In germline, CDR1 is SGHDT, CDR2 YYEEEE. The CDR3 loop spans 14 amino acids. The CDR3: CASSQFLGTAPQHF. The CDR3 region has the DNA TGTGCCAGCAGCCAGTTCTTGGGCACAGCCCCCCAGCATTTT.

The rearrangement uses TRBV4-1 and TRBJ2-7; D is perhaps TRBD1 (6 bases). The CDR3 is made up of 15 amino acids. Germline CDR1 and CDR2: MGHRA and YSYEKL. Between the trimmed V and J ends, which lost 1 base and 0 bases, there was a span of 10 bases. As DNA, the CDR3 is TGCGCCAGCAGCCAAGTTCAGGGGAGCTCCTACGAGCAGTACTTC. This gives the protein CASSQVQGSSYEQYF.

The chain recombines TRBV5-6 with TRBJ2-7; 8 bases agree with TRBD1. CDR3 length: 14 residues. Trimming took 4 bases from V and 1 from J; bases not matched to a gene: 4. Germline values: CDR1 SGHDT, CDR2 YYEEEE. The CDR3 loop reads CASSRTGISYEQYF. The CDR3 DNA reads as TGTGCCAGCAGCAGGACAGGGATATCCTACGAGCAGTACTTC.

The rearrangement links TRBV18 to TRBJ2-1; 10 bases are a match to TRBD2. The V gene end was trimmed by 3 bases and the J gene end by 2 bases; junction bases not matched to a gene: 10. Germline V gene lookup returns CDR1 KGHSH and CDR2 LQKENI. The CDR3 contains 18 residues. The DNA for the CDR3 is TGTGCCAGCTCACCTCCCAGCGGGGGGGCCGTTCCCTACAATGAGCAGTTCTTC. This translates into CASSPPSGGAVPYNEQFF.

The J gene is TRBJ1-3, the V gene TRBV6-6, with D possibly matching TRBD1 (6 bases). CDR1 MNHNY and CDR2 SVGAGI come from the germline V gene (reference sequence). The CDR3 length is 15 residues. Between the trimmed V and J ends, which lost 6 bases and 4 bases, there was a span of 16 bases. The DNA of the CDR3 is TGTGCCAGCAGCTCACCGCCGGGACACGGAAACACCATATATTTT. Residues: CASSSPPGHGNTIYF.

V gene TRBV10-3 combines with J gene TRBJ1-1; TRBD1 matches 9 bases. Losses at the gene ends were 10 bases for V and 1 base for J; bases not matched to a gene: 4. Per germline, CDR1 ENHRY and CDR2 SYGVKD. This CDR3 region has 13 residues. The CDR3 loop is CATTQGANTEAFF. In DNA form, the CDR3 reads TGTGCCACTACACAGGGGGCGAACACTGAAGCTTTCTTT.

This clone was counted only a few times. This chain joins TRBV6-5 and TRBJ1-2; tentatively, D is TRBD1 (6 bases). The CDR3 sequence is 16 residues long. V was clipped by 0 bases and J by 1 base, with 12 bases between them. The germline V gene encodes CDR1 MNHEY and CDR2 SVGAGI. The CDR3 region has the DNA TGTGCCAGCAGTTACTCCGGACCGGACAGTAACTATGGCTACACCTTC. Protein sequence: CASSYSGPDSNYGYTF.

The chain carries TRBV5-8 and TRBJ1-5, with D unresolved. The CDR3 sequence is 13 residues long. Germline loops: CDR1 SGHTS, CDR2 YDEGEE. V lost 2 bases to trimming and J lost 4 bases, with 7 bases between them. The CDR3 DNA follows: TGTGCCAGCAGCTTACTACGAAATCAGCCCCAGCATTTT. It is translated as CASSLLRNQPQHF.